Listed below are T cell receptor beta chains from one sample, sequenced in a study of cytomegalovirus exposure and HLA in healthy donors. Sequencing was performed with immunoSEQ multiplex PCR; in TCRdb, only in-frame clones are kept and a portion is missing. The data show roughly 200,000 clones, 80% to 90% seen once. Material for sequencing was PBMCs. Source of these receptors: a man aged 25 to 40 in good health and CMV-seronegative. The CDR3 runs from the conserved cysteine through the conserved F or W.

TRBV6-5	CASRMQGENTGELFF
TRBV7-9	CASSPEVPNTEAFF
TRBV10-3	CAISEGQSNEKLFF
TRBV7-9	CSSSQWLSGTGRKKTQYF
TRBV9	CASSLGLAANEQFF
TRBV7-8	CASSLISGNTEAFF
TRBV10-2	CASSPGTSYNEQFF
TRBV7-9	CASAQTENYGYTF
TRBV30	CAWRDIEGYTF
TRBV19	CASSMGSGYEQYF
TRBV28	CASSLSSLPGLAGGYAEQYF
TRBV7-9	CASSSSDSLNEKLFF
TRBV4-3	CASSQDLTVLTGANGLTF
TRBV11-3	CASSHGTENTEAFF
TRBV4-3	CASSRGPGGSGELFF
TRBV4-2	CASSQTWFAAASGSYNEQFF
TRBV6-1	CASNQNGQPQHF
TRBV5-1	CASSLVSASSYNSPLHF
TRBV19	CASRNTGPNSPLHF
TRBV7-9	CASSLGDFTADGYTF
TRBV28	CAAKNGPYNTEAFF
TRBV28	CASSGGGTEAFF
TRBV19	CASTGQGLNTEAFF
TRBV7-9	CASSETTSGSDEQYF
TRBV6-5	CASGTSGSNGELFF
TRBV7-6	CASSLLDGVETQYF
TRBV27	CASSPGIQYNEQFF